The source of this T cell receptor beta chain is a study of shared clonotypes between healthy human individuals. About the study: CD4 naive and memory got three plates each, CD8 naive two, CD8 memory one. Whole-study results and caveats: Generally, estimated richness proved larger in naive subsets than it did in memory subsets. The study found lower generation probabilities in non-shared clonotypes than in those shared by all four donors. Four donors had about 5% of their naive CD4 clonotypes in common.

Germline trimming cut 7 bases from V and 1 base from J; bases unmatched to any gene: 5. Germline CDR1 SQVTM, CDR2 ANQGSEA. The length of the CDR3 is 13 residues. Naive-designated CD8 cells lacked CD45RO, were positively enriched for CCR7, and omitted terminally differentiated effector memory CD45RA+ cells. In its sample, this clone was seen once. Its antigen is undetermined. Other DNA sequences in the sample encode the same CDR3. Generated by immunoSEQ multiplex PCR, the TCRdb table keeps only in-frame clones and is missing some. The sample carries about 820,000 clones, roughly 92% recorded once. The sequenced material came from naive CD8+ T cells sorted from blood. The chain carries TRBV29-1 and TRBJ2-7, with 9 bases matching TRBD2. The sequence came from a young man in good health. The CDR3, as DNA: TGCAGCGCGCGACTAGCGGATTCCTACGAGCAGTACTTC. Amino acid sequence: CSARLADSYEQYF.